Following are 9 T cell receptor beta chains from one sample sequenced in a study of cytomegalovirus exposure and HLA in healthy donors. Researchers ran the PCR with 60 Vbeta and 13 Jbeta primers. TCRdb keeps only in-frame clones here, not all; method: immunoSEQ multiplex PCR. The sample has about 170,000 clones, approximately 78% seen once; the top ten hold nearly 2.5%. The sequencing input was PBMCs. The receptors originated from a male donor in good health and CMV-seronegative.

The genes are TRBV11-3 and TRBJ2-3; D is uncertain. CDR1 SGHNT and CDR2 YENEEA come from the germline V gene. V lost 5 bases to trimming and J lost 2 bases, with 14 bases between them. This CDR3 comprises 15 residues. The CDR3 sequence is CASSPLGALTDTQYF. CDR3 sequence (DNA): TGTGCCAGCAGCCCCTTAGGAGCCCTCACAGATACGCAGTATTTT.

V is TRBV7-9 and J is TRBJ2-5, with 8 bases lining up with TRBD2. This CDR3 has 13 amino acids. With 3 bases clipped from V and 5 bases from J, the junction kept 2 bases outside the gene matches. The germline CDR1 and CDR2 sequences are SEHNR and FQNEAQ (reference sequence). The chain's CDR3 is CASSFGGVETQYF. DNA of the CDR3: TGTGCCAGCAGCTTCGGGGGGGTTGAGACCCAGTACTTC.

V usage is TRBV4-1 and J usage is TRBJ1-5, with 7 bases lining up with TRBD1. This CDR3 spans 16 amino acids. Germline CDR1 and CDR2: MGHRA and YSYEKL. The trim removed 1 base at V and 0 bases at J, leaving 3 bases unmatched. The CDR3 DNA reads TGCGCCAGCAGCCAAGTACAGGGGTATAGCAATCAGCCCCAGCATTTT. Translating gives CASSQVQGYSNQPQHF.

This chain uses TRBV19 with TRBJ2-7; TRBD1 aligns across 8 bases. Germline assignment: CDR1 LNHDA and CDR2 SQIVND (reference sequence). The CDR3 is 13 residues long. With V trimmed by 5 bases and J by 6 bases, 6 bases remained unmatched. CDR3 sequence reads: CASSLRTGREQYF. In DNA form, the CDR3 reads TGTGCCAGTAGTCTAAGGACAGGGCGCGAGCAGTACTTC.

The chain recombines TRBV18 with TRBJ1-2; 7 bases match TRBD1. CDR1 is KGHSH and CDR2 is LQKENI in the germline V gene. The CDR3 has 13 amino acids. V lost 0 bases to trimming and J lost 6 bases; unmatched junction nucleotides: 1. The CDR3 loop reads CASSPPGTDGYTF. Written as DNA, the CDR3 is TGTGCCAGCTCACCACCCGGGACAGATGGCTACACCTTC.

This clone was found once. The J gene is TRBJ1-2, the V gene TRBV30, with 8 bases lining up with TRBD1. With V trimmed by 5 bases and J by 8 bases, 4 bases remained unmatched. The CDR3 runs to 11 residues. CDR1 GTSNPN and CDR2 SVGIG come from the germline V gene (reference sequence). CDR3 amino acids: CAWQGAIGYTF. Here the CDR3 DNA reads TGTGCCTGGCAGGGGGCAATCGGCTACACCTTC.

The rearrangement uses TRBV27 and TRBJ2-3; a possible D gene is TRBD1 (7 bases). This CDR3 is built from 16 residues. V gave up 1 base and J gave up 5 bases, with 16 bases separating them. Germline loops: CDR1 MNHEY, CDR2 SMNVEV (reference sequence). CDR3 bases: TGTGCCAGCAGTTTATTCCCAGGGGGGCGAGGAGATACGCAGTATTTT. Its translation is CASSLFPGGRGDTQYF.

The chain links TRBV11-2 to TRBJ2-7; 11 positions agree with TRBD1. Germline CDR1 SGHAT, CDR2 FQNNGV. V lost 3 bases to trimming and J lost 2 bases; unmatched junction nucleotides: 3. The CDR3 is made up of 15 amino acids. The CDR3 DNA reads as TGTGCCAGCAGCTTTGGGGACAGGGGGGCCTACGAGCAGTACTTC. This encodes CASSFGDRGAYEQYF.

This chain uses TRBV5-1 with TRBJ2-1; D remains ambiguous. Germline CDR1 reads SGHRS; CDR2 reads YFSETQ. CDR3 length equals 12 residues. Trimming cost V 2 bases and J 10 bases, with 10 bases left between them. The CDR3 region is CASSFSPEEQFF. Here the CDR3 DNA reads TGCGCCAGCAGCTTTAGCCCGGAGGAGCAGTTCTTC.